A single sample is the source of the 25 T cell receptor beta chains below, sequenced in a study of Tregs in tolerant kidney transplant recipients (dated by TCRdb to between 2017 and 2020). What the time point label conveys for this sample: blood sample drawn before combined kidney and bone marrow transplant. The library was built by means of the immunoSEQ multiplex PCR assay. TCRdb took over this immuneACCESS table, retaining in-frame rearrangements with V and J assigned. Such tables are incomplete; in checked studies, under half of the missing clones stem from an unresolved V gene, and the remainder is unexplained. The sample table contains roughly 16,000 clones; only one count was recorded for about 80% of them. The ten largest clones take up approximately 2% of the sample. This material consisted of Tregs from blood, taken before the transplant. Receptors were obtained from a human donor who received a combined kidney and bone marrow transplant.

The chain recombines TRBV5-1 with TRBJ2-7, with 8 bases matching TRBD1. Trimming at V came to 7 bases and at J to 3 bases, leaving 9 bases not matched to a gene. Germline V gene data show CDR1 as SGHRS and CDR2 as YFSETQ. The CDR3 is made up of 14 amino acids. The CDR3 coding sequence is TGCGCCAGCTCCACCGGACAGGGTTTCTACGAGCAGTACTTC. Protein product: CASSTGQGFYEQYF.

In DNA form, the CDR3 reads TGTGCCAGCAGCTTTACACCCTATGGCTACACCTTC. Amino acid sequence: CASSFTPYGYTF. V usage is TRBV5-6 and J usage is TRBJ1-2; no definite D call. V shed 2 bases and J shed 4 bases, with 6 bases lying between them. CDR3 length equals 12 residues. The germline V gene has CDR1 SGHDT and CDR2 YYEEEE.

The chain recombines TRBV29-1 with TRBJ2-1; perhaps TRBD2 as D (6 bases). The V gene lost 1 base and the J gene lost 2 bases, with 6 bases spanning the gap. CDR1 is SQVTM, CDR2 ANQGSEA, per germline. The CDR3 is 13 residues long. The CDR3 DNA reads as TGCAGCGTTGAAGGACTAGCCTACAATGAGCAGTTCTTC. As protein: CSVEGLAYNEQFF.

The chain joins TRBV14 to TRBJ2-5, with D possibly TRBD1 on 5 matching bases. Looked up from germline, CDR1 is SGHDN and CDR2 is FVKESK. V was pared by 0 bases and J by 7 bases, with 15 bases between. This CDR3 comprises 15 residues. CDR3 loop: CASSQDPGRQGTQYF. The CDR3 nucleotides are TGTGCCAGCAGCCAAGATCCCGGCCGCCAGGGGACCCAGTACTTC.

This chain joins TRBV30 and TRBJ2-7; TRBD1 is a possible D gene (6 bases). V was cut by 5 bases and J by 7 bases, with 21 bases left in between. CDR3 length: 14 residues. The germline CDR1 and CDR2 sequences are GTSNPN and SVGIG (reference sequence). The CDR3 spells CAWPWKDSVGEQYF. The CDR3 DNA sequence: TGTGCCTGGCCCTGGAAGGACAGTGTGGGAGAGCAGTACTTC.

The rearrangement uses TRBV5-1 and TRBJ1-1; the D gene is possibly TRBD1 (6 bases). Germline CDR1 SGHRS, CDR2 YFSETQ. Trimming took 4 bases from V and 4 from J, leaving 14 bases between them. The CDR3 is 14 amino acids. The CDR3 here is CASSLPGQSTEAFF. CDR3 in DNA: TGCGCCAGCAGCCTACCAGGACAGTCCACTGAAGCTTTCTTT.

Relative to its sample, this clone is medium-sized. The V and J genes are TRBV2 and TRBJ2-7; TRBD2 is a possible D gene (5 bases). V gave up 6 bases and J gave up 5 bases, with 11 bases separating them. The V gene's germline CDR1 is SNHLY and CDR2 FYNNEI. CDR3 length: 12 residues. CDR3 coding DNA: TGTGCCAGCAGGGAGGTCGTGAACGAGCAGTACTTC. Protein sequence: CASREVVNEQYF.

This clone showed up just once. The CDR3 bases are TGTGCCAGCAGCTCCCTGGCAGGGAATCAGCCCCAGCATTTT. Translating it yields CASSSLAGNQPQHF. The chain uses TRBV5-6 and TRBJ1-5, with D tentatively TRBD1 (5 bases). CDR1 is SGHDT and CDR2 is YYEEEE in the germline V gene. V lost 3 bases, J lost 4 bases, and 11 bases lay in between. The CDR3 extends over 14 amino acids. Combining the CDR3 with reference TRBV5-6 and TRBJ1-5 gives the whole variable domain DAGVTQSPTHLIKTRGQQVTLRCSPKSGHDTVSWYQQALGQGPQFIFQYYEEEERQRGNFPDRFSGHQFPNYSSELNVNALLLGDSALYLCASSSLAGNQPQHFGDGTRLSIL.

The genes are TRBV10-3 and TRBJ2-5; the match to TRBD2 covers 16 bases. V was clipped by 6 bases and J by 5 bases; unmatched bases: 12. Germline CDR1 and CDR2: ENHRY and SYGVKD. The CDR3 has 18 residues. The CDR3 DNA sequence: TGTGCCATCAGCTCAAAACCGGGACTAGCGGGAGGGCCCGAGACCCAGTACTTC. As protein: CAISSKPGLAGGPETQYF.

The chain combines TRBV5-5 with TRBJ2-2, with 13 positions matching TRBD2. Looked up from germline, CDR1 is SGHKS and CDR2 is YYEKEE (reference sequence). The CDR3 totals 16 residues. With 6 bases clipped from V and 4 bases from J, the junction kept 6 bases outside the gene matches. Here the CDR3 reads CASITSGRAATGELFF. As DNA, the CDR3 is TGTGCCAGCATAACTAGCGGGAGGGCTGCCACCGGGGAGCTGTTTTTT.

CDR3 sequence: CASTNEQYF. In DNA, the CDR3 is TGTGCCAGCACCAACGAGCAGTACTTC. The chain couples TRBV6-6 to TRBJ2-7, with no clear D. Germline V gene data show CDR1 as MNHNY and CDR2 as SVGAGI (reference sequence). V was clipped by 7 bases and J by 5 bases, with 3 bases between them. This CDR3 has 9 amino acids.

The V call is TRBV6-1, the J call TRBJ1-2; a weak D match, TRBD1 (6 bases). With 1 base removed from V and 5 bases from J, the gap between germline ends came to 11 bases. Germline V gene lookup returns CDR1 MNHNS and CDR2 SASEGT. The CDR3 loop spans 14 amino acids. CDR3 nucleotide sequence: TGTGCCAGCAGTGAAGTGAGGGGGATATATGGCTACACCTTC. This codes for CASSEVRGIYGYTF.

The chain carries TRBV28 and TRBJ1-2, with a possible D match to TRBD1 (6 bases). The germline V gene encodes CDR1 MDHEN and CDR2 SYDVKM. This CDR3 comprises 14 residues. Between the trimmed V and J ends, which lost 5 bases and 4 bases, there was a span of 14 bases. CDR3 protein: CASSPTGPRYGYTF. The CDR3 DNA reads TGTGCCAGCAGTCCTACAGGGCCCCGCTATGGCTACACCTTC.

This chain connects TRBV19 to TRBJ2-1, with TRBD2 identical over 9 bases. The trim removed 3 bases at V and 0 bases at J, leaving 3 bases unmatched. CDR1 and CDR2 from the germline V gene are LNHDA and SQIVND (reference sequence). This CDR3 has 16 amino acids. DNA for the CDR3: TGTGCCAGTAGTATTCGTAGCGGGAGCTCCTACAATGAGCAGTTCTTC. Amino acid sequence: CASSIRSGSSYNEQFF.

This chain uses TRBV19 with TRBJ2-3, with TRBD2 matching 8 bases. This CDR3 spans 16 amino acids. CDR1 is LNHDA and CDR2 is SQIVND in the germline V gene (reference sequence). Trimming at V came to 4 bases and at J to 3 bases, leaving 9 bases not matched to a gene. As DNA, the CDR3 is TGTGCCAGTAGTAGGGGAAGCGGGAGAGGGACAGATACGCAGTATTTT. This sequence encodes CASSRGSGRGTDTQYF. The complete variable domain, with remaining parts taken from reference TRBV19 and TRBJ2-3, reads DGGITQSPKYLFRKEGQNVTLSCEQNLNHDAMYWYRQDPGQGLRLIYYSQIVNDFQKGDIAEGYSVSREKKESFPLTVTSAQKNPTAFYLCASSRGSGRGTDTQYFGPGTRLTVL.

This chain's CDR3 is CASSYRGHGYTF. The CDR3 DNA reads as TGTGCCAGCAGTTACAGGGGGCATGGCTACACCTTC. The chain joins TRBV6-6 to TRBJ1-2, with 7 bases matching TRBD1. CDR3 length equals 12 residues. CDR1 and CDR2 (germline): MNHNY, SVGAGI (reference sequence). V was clipped by 2 bases and J by 6 bases; unmatched bases: 0.

The CDR3 DNA follows: TGTGCCAGCAGTTTGGAGTCGTGGAGGGGCTACACCTTC. Translation: CASSLESWRGYTF. This chain connects TRBV28 to TRBJ1-2, with D uncertain. The germline V and J ends were trimmed by 3 bases and 8 bases, with 13 bases remaining between them. The CDR3 has 13 amino acids. CDR1 and CDR2 from the germline V gene are MDHEN and SYDVKM.

The V gene is TRBV6-5, the J gene TRBJ1-6; TRBD1 matches at 9 bases. This CDR3 spans 13 amino acids. Per the germline V gene, CDR1 is MNHEY and CDR2 is SVGAGI. The junction had 2 bases not matched to a gene; V was cut back by 6 bases and J by 8 bases. Here the CDR3 reads CASRRQGDSPLHF. The DNA for the CDR3 is TGTGCCAGCAGACGACAGGGGGATTCACCCCTCCACTTT.

The chain has TRBV6-6 and TRBJ2-5; perhaps TRBD1 as D (6 bases). Germline V gene lookup returns CDR1 MNHNY and CDR2 SVGAGI (reference sequence). Trimming took off 2 bases at V and 2 bases at J, with 12 bases between the two ends. CDR3 size: 15 residues. CDR3 bases: TGTGCCAGCAGTTACCCCGGACAGTTACAAGAGACCCAGTACTTC. It encodes CASSYPGQLQETQYF.

This chain links TRBV4-1 with TRBJ1-3; 10 bases line up with TRBD1. Losses at the gene ends were 1 base for V and 8 bases for J; bases not matched to a gene: 8. Germline loops: CDR1 MGHRA, CDR2 YSYEKL. The CDR3 loop spans 16 amino acids. The CDR3 spells CASSQGPGQGHYTIYF. In DNA, the CDR3 is TGCGCCAGCAGCCAAGGCCCGGGACAGGGGCACTACACCATATATTTT.

This clone was seen once. The chain has TRBV7-8 and TRBJ2-2; the match to TRBD2 covers 7 bases. Germline V gene data show CDR1 as SGHVS and CDR2 as FQNEAQ. V was pared by 6 bases and J by 7 bases, with 5 bases of the junction left unmatched. This CDR3 has 13 amino acids. CDR3 amino acids: CASRFTSVGELFF. CDR3 DNA sequence: TGTGCCAGCAGATTTACTAGCGTCGGGGAGCTGTTTTTT.

The CDR3 sequence is CASSAGLGGSFAFLSNQPQHF. The CDR3 nucleotides read TGTGCCAGTAGTGCTGGGTTGGGGGGGTCATTCGCTTTCCTAAGCAATCAGCCCCAGCATTTT. The chain combines TRBV19 with TRBJ1-5; tentative D call: TRBD1 (5 bases). The CDR3 spans 21 residues. Germline-derived CDR1 and CDR2 are LNHDA and SQIVND (reference sequence). V lost 5 bases and J lost 1, with 30 bases in between. Full variable domain (remainder filled in from reference TRBV19 and TRBJ1-5): DGGITQSPKYLFRKEGQNVTLSCEQNLNHDAMYWYRQDPGQGLRLIYYSQIVNDFQKGDIAEGYSVSREKKESFPLTVTSAQKNPTAFYLCASSAGLGGSFAFLSNQPQHFGDGTRLSIL.

The CDR3 protein is CASSLWGAAGNTIYF. DNA of the CDR3: TGTGCCAGCAGTTTATGGGGGGCCGCTGGAAACACCATATATTTT. The chain uses TRBV28 and TRBJ1-3; a weak D match, TRBD1 (6 bases). Per germline, CDR1 MDHEN and CDR2 SYDVKM. The CDR3 extends over 15 amino acids. Trimming removed 0 bases from V and 2 bases from J, with 8 bases in between.

This chain connects TRBV30 to TRBJ2-5; D not resolved. Judging by the DNA end, TRBJ2-7 fits better; the J call may be wrong. Germline assignment: CDR1 GTSNPN and CDR2 SVGIG (reference sequence). The CDR3 runs 11 residues. The CDR3 DNA follows: TGTGCCTGGAGTGCCGACTACGAGCAGTACTTC. Amino acid sequence: CAWSADYEQYF.

The CDR3 DNA follows: TGTGCCAGCACCTTGGTGACAGGGCACTATGGCTACACCTTC. This translates into CASTLVTGHYGYTF. The chain joins TRBV7-2 to TRBJ1-2; TRBD1 aligns across 7 bases. The germline gives CDR1 SGHTA, CDR2 FQGNSA. The trim removed 7 bases at V and 3 bases at J, leaving 8 bases unmatched. The CDR3 spans 14 residues. The full variable domain, in which reference TRBV7-2 and TRBJ1-2 provide the parts outside the CDR3, is GAGVSQSPSNKVTEKGKDVELRCDPISGHTALYWYRQSLGQGLEFLIYFQGNSAPDKSGLPSDRFSAERTGGSVSTLTIQRTQQEDSAVYLCASTLVTGHYGYTFGSGTRLTVV.